This TCR beta chain was documented in a study of CD8+ T cells in alopecia areata. Investigators isolated RNA and reverse transcribed it into cDNA to act as the sequencing template. Clones were sequenced by immunoSEQ multiplex PCR, and TCRdb holds only the in-frame ones, with some missing. The sample has 90,000 to 130,000 clones, roughly 55% seen once; the top ten hold 9% to 15%. Treatment denoted: oral pan-JAK inhibitor, 5-10 mg twice daily. CDR3 size: 16 residues. V lost 5 bases and J 4 bases, leaving 20 bases between the germline ends. Germline assignment: CDR1 LGHNT and CDR2 FRNRAP. The sequence was collected from a human donor with alopecia areata. The chain joins TRBV12-5 to TRBJ1-2, with D possibly being TRBD1 (6 bases). The sample consisted of CD8+ T cells sorted from blood, taken at week 24, from a patient treated with tofacitinib. The CDR3 DNA sequence: TGTGCTAGTGGTACCCGACAGGACTCGCCCCTCTATGGCTACACCTTC. Residues: CASGTRQDSPLYGYTF.